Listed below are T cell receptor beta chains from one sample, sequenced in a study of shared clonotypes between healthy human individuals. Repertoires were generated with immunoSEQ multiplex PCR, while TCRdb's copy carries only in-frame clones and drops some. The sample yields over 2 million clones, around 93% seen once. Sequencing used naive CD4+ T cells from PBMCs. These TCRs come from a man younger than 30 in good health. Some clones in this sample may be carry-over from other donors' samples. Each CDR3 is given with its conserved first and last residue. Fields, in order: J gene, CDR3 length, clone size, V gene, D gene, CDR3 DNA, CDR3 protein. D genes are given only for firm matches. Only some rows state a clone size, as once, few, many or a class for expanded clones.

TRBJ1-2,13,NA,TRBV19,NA,TGTGCCAGTACCCTCAACGCGGGAGGTGGCTACACCTTC,CASTLNAGGGYTF
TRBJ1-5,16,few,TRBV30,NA,TGTGCCTGGAGTGCTCCGACGCCCGGAGCCAATCAGCCCCAGCATTTT,CAWSAPTPGANQPQHF
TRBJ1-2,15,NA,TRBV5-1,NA,TGCGCCAGCAGCTTGCGGGGAGATCCAAACTATGGCTACACCTTC,CASSLRGDPNYGYTF
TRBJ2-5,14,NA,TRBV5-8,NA,TGTGCCAGCGCCCTCCGGTACGTTGGGGAGACCCAGTACTTC,CASALRYVGETQYF
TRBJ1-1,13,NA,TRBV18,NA,TGTGCCAGCTCACAGAGGGAGAACACTGAAGCTTTCTTT,CASSQRENTEAFF
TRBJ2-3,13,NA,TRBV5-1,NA,TGCGCCAGCAGTTGGGACCTCACAGATACGCAGTATTTT,CASSWDLTDTQYF
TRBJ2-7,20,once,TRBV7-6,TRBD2,TGTGCCAGCAGCTTAGCGAGAGGGCTAGCGGGAGGACACATCATCTACGAGCAGTACTTC,CASSLARGLAGGHIIYEQYF
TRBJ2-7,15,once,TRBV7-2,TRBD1,TGTGCCAGCAGCCCGGACAGGGTCAGAAGCTACGAGCAGTACTTC,CASSPDRVRSYEQYF
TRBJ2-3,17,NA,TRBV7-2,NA,TGTGCCAGCAGCTCCGGACTAACTACTAACCCCACAGATACGCAGTATTTT,CASSSGLTTNPTDTQYF
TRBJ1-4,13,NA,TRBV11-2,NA,TGTGCCAGCAGCGCAATAGAGAGCTACCCCCTGTTTTTT,CASSAIESYPLFF
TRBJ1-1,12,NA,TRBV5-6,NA,TGTGCCAGCAACGGATTCGGCACTGAAGCTTTCTTT,CASNGFGTEAFF
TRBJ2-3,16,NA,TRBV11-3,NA,TGTGCCAGCAGCTTAGGGGCAGGGCATAGCACAGATACGCAGTATTTT,CASSLGAGHSTDTQYF
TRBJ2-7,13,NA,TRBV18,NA,TGTGCCAGCTCACCACGGACGGCTAGCGAGCAGTACTTC,CASSPRTASEQYF
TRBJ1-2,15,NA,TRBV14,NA,TGTGCCAGCAGCCAAGTGTATGCAGGGTTCGATGGCTACACCTTC,CASSQVYAGFDGYTF
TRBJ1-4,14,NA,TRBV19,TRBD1,TGTGCCAGTAATAACAGGGGTTTTCAGGAAAAACTGTTTTTT,CASNNRGFQEKLFF
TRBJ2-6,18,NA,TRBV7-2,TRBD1,TGTGCCAGCAGCTTAGCGCTGGGACAGGGCTCTGGGGCCAACGTCCTGACTTTC,CASSLALGQGSGANVLTF
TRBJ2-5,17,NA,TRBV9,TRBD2,TGTGCCAGCAGCGAGGGACTAGCGGGAGGTGTTCAAGAGACCCAGTACTTC,CASSEGLAGGVQETQYF
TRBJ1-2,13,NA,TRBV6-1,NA,TGTGCCAGCAGTTTAAGGGAGAACTATGGCTACACCTTC,CASSLRENYGYTF
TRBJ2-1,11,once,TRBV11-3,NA,TGTGCCAGCAGCCAGGACAAGTCTCAGTTCTTC,CASSQDKSQFF
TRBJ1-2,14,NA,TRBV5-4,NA,TGTGCCAGCAGCCCGAGACTGCAGGGTAGTGGCTACACCTTC,CASSPRLQGSGYTF
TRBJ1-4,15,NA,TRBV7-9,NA,TGTGCCAGCAGCCTTCGACAGGCCCCTAATGAAAAACTGTTTTTT,CASSLRQAPNEKLFF
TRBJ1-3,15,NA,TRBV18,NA,TGTGCCAGCTCAAGTCCGGGCAACTCTGGAAACACCATATATTTT,CASSSPGNSGNTIYF
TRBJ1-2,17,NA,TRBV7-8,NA,TGTGCCAGCAGCTTACGGTTGAACTCAGATTCTAACTATGGCTACACCTTC,CASSLRLNSDSNYGYTF
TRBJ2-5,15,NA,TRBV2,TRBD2,TGTGCCAGCAGGCCCCTGGCGGGAGCGACGAAGACCCAGTACTTC,CASRPLAGATKTQYF
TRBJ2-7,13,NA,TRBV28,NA,TGTGCCAGCAGTTTATTGGTAGCCTACGAGCAGTACTTC,CASSLLVAYEQYF
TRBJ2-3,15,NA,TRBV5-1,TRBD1,TGCGCCAGCGGAACAGGGGGCTCTAGCACAGATACGCAGTATTTT,CASGTGGSSTDTQYF
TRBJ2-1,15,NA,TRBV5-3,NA,TGTGCCAGAAGCTTCACGGGAGCATCGAGAAATGAGCAGTTCTTC,CARSFTGASRNEQFF
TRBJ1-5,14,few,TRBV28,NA,TGTGCCAGCAGTTTGGGGGGTAACGATCAGCCCCAGCATTTT,CASSLGGNDQPQHF
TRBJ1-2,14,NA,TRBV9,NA,TGTGCCAGCAGCGCCCAGACAGGCGGTCATGGCTACACCTTC,CASSAQTGGHGYTF
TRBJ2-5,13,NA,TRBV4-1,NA,TGCGCCAGCAGCCAAGTAAGTGGCGAGACCCAGTACTTC,CASSQVSGETQYF
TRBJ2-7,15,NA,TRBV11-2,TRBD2,TGTGCCAGCAGCCCCGTAGCGGGAGTGAGGGACGAGCAGTACTTC,CASSPVAGVRDEQYF
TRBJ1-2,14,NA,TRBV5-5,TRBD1,TGTGCCAGCAGCCCAAGCGGGACAGGTGTTGGCTACACCTTC,CASSPSGTGVGYTF
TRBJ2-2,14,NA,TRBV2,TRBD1,TGTGCCAGCGGCGGACAGGGGAACACCGGGGAGCTGTTTTTT,CASGGQGNTGELFF
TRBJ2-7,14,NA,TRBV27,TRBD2,TGTGCCAGCAGTTTCTTGGGACTAGATTACGAGCAGTACTTC,CASSFLGLDYEQYF
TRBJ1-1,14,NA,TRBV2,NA,TGTGCCAGCAGTGAGGACAGAATTACAGCTGAAGCTTTCTTT,CASSEDRITAEAFF
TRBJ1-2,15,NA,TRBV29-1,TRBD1,TGCAGCGTTGAAGAGCCGCCGACAGGGACCTATGGCTACACCTTC,CSVEEPPTGTYGYTF
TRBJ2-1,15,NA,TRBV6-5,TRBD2,TGTGCCAGCAGTTACTCGGGGACTAGCAGCCTGCACCAGTTCTTC,CASSYSGTSSLHQFF
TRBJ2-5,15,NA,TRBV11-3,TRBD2,TGTGCCAGCAGCCCCCTAGCGGGAGGACAAGAGACCCAGTACTTC,CASSPLAGGQETQYF
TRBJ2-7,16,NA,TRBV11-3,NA,TGTGCCAGCAGCTTAGAGCTGGGGAGGACCCCCTACGAGCAGTACTTC,CASSLELGRTPYEQYF
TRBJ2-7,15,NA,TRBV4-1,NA,TGCGCCAGCAGCCAAGAAGCTCCAGGTTCTACGAAGCAGTACTTC,CASSQEAPGSTKQYF
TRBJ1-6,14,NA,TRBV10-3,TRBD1,TGTGCCATCACTCGGGACAGGGATAATTCACCCCTCCACTTT,CAITRDRDNSPLHF
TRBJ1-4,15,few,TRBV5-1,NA,TGCGCCAGCAGCTTGGACGGTCAAGGGGCGGGGAAACTGTTTTTT,CASSLDGQGAGKLFF